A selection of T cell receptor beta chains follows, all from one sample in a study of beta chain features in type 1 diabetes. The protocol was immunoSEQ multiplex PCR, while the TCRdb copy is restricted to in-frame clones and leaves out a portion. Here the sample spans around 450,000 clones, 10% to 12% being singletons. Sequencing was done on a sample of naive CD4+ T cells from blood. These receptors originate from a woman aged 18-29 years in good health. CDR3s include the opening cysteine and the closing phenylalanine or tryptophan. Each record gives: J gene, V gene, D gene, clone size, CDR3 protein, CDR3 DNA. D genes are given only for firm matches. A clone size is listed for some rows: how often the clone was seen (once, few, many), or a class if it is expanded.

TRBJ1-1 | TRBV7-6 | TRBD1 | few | CASSSYGTGAEAFF | TGTGCCAGCAGCTCTTACGGGACAGGGGCTGAAGCTTTCTTT
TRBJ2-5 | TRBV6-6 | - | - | CASSYSRGREETQYF | TGTGCCAGCAGTTACTCCCGGGGGCGCGAGGAGACCCAGTACTTC
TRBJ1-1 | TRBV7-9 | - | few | CASSSSDRKAFF | TGTGCCAGCAGCTCTTCGGACAGAAAAGCTTTCTTT
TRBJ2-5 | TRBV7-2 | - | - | CASSLPGHVQETQYF | TGTGCCAGCAGCTTGCCGGGACACGTGCAAGAGACCCAGTACTTC
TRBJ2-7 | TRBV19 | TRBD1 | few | CASQTWRQGISYEQYF | TGTGCCAGTCAAACCTGGCGACAGGGGATTTCCTACGAGCAGTACTTC
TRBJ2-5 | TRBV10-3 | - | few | CAISEGRTQETQYF | TGTGCCATCAGTGAAGGCAGAACTCAAGAGACCCAGTACTTC
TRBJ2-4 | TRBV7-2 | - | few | CASSLASIGPQYF | TGTGCCAGCAGCTTAGCGAGTATAGGACCTCAGTACTTC
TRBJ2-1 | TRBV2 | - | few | CASSNRDTYGYNEQFF | TGTGCCAGCAGCAACCGGGACACTTACGGTTACAATGAGCAGTTCTTC
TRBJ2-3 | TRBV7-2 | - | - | CASSGDIDTQYF | TGTGCCAGCAGCGGGGATATTGATACGCAGTATTTT
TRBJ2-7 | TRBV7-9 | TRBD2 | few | CASSSPTSGSYEQYF | TGTGCCAGCAGCTCCCCGACTAGCGGCTCCTACGAGCAGTACTTC
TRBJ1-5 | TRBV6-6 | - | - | CASSYGQNQPQHF | TGTGCCAGCAGTTACGGACAAAATCAGCCCCAGCATTTT
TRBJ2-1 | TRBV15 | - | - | CATSGTSSYNEQFF | TGTGCCACCAGCGGGACCAGCTCCTACAATGAGCAGTTCTTC
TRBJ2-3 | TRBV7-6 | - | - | CASTPTIGGSTDTQYF | TGTGCCAGCACCCCTACGATAGGAGGGAGCACAGATACGCAGTATTTT
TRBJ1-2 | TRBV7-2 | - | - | CASSLSTDYGYTF | TGTGCCAGCAGCTTATCGACAGACTATGGCTACACCTTC
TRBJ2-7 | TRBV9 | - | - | CASSVGGGPGSYEQYF | TGTGCCAGCAGCGTGGGGGGTGGCCCAGGGTCCTACGAGCAGTACTTC